Listed below are T cell receptor beta chains from one sample, sequenced in a study of T cell repertoires in cytomegalovirus infection. TCRdb re-called the reads through MiXCR, storing one row per CDR3 protein. The data show around 440,000 distinct CDR3 sequences, with about 11% seen just once and 10% held by the top ten. The sample comprised PBMCs. The receptors derive from a human donor in good health (CMV status not recorded). Some clones in this sample may be carry-over from other donors' samples. Both conserved end residues are part of each CDR3. A D gene is named only where the DNA matches it firmly. A row's size may be missing; if present it is once, few, many or a size class.

abundance	v_gene	j_gene	d_gene	CDR3nt	CDR3aa
few	TRBV6-5	TRBJ1-2	TRBD1	TGTGCCAGCAGCGACGGGGACAGAATCTATGGCTACACCTTC	CASSDGDRIYGYTF
many	TRBV5-1	TRBJ2-7	TRBD1	TGCGCCAGCCGAGCTACCGGGACAGGGGGTGACGAGCAGTACTTC	CASRATGTGGDEQYF
.	TRBV5-4	TRBJ2-1	.	TGTGCCAGCAGCTTGGACGGCAATGAGCAGTTCTTC	CASSLDGNEQFF
many	TRBV7-2	TRBJ2-3	TRBD2	TGTGCCAGCAGCTGGGGACTAGCGGGAGGTACAGATACGCAGTATTTT	CASSWGLAGGTDTQYF
.	TRBV10-3	TRBJ2-2	TRBD2	TGTGCCATCAAGGGAGGGGACCGCACCGGGGAGCTGTTTTTT	CAIKGGDRTGELFF
.	TRBV20-1	TRBJ2-3	.	TGCAGTGCGGTAGCGACTAGCACAGATACGCAGTATTTT	CSAVATSTDTQYF
.	TRBV20-1	TRBJ1-4	TRBD1	TGCAGTGCGCCAAAAATGGGGACAGGGGCTGAAAAACTGTTTTTT	CSAPKMGTGAEKLFF
many	TRBV5-1	TRBJ2-2	TRBD1	TGCGCCAGCAGAAGGGACAGTTCAAACACCGGGGAGCTGTTTTTT	CASRRDSSNTGELFF
many	TRBV19	TRBJ1-2	.	TGTGCCACCCTTGCTGGCAGGCCGGTCGATGGCTACACCTTC	CATLAGRPVDGYTF
many	TRBV20-1	TRBJ2-5	.	TGCAGTGCTAGAGAGACGGGAGAGGAGACCCAGTACTTC	CSARETGEETQYF
.	TRBV20-1	TRBJ2-6	.	TGCAGTGCTAGAGAAAGTACGGGAAACTTTTATGGGGCCAACGTCCTGACTTTC	CSARESTGNFYGANVLTF